These 8 T cell receptor beta chains were sequenced from one sample in a study of blood T cell repertoires in COVID-19. The table came from immunoSEQ multiplex PCR; TCRdb's copy has only in-frame clones and leaves some out. The sample yields fewer than 150,000 clones, about 85% seen once. Sequenced input: peripheral blood. Every receptor here comes from a man between 45 and 60 years old with acute or convalescent COVID-19.

The V gene is TRBV28, the J gene TRBJ2-7; 7 bases are a match to TRBD1. Germline lookup yields CDR1 MDHEN and CDR2 SYDVKM. CDR3 size: 12 residues. V gave up 6 bases and J gave up 4 bases; unmatched junction bases: 3. The DNA of the CDR3 is TGTGCCAGCAGGAAACAGGGGTACGAGCAGTACTTC. It is translated as CASRKQGYEQYF.

Comments on this clone: Other DNA sequences of this sample code for an identical CDR3. The chain is built from TRBV2 and TRBJ2-7; perhaps TRBD1 as D (5 bases). The CDR3 totals 12 residues. V was shortened by 4 bases and J by 4 bases, with 8 bases between the two germline ends. The germline V gene has CDR1 SNHLY and CDR2 FYNNEI. CDR3 region: CASSVQAYEQYV. The CDR3 nucleotides are TGTGCCAGCAGTGTACAGGCGTACGAGCAGTACGTC.

The rearrangement links TRBV30 to TRBJ1-2, with 8 positions matching TRBD1. From germline, CDR1 is GTSNPN and CDR2 SVGIG (reference sequence). The CDR3 has 15 amino acids. Trimming removed 3 bases from V and 2 bases from J; junction bases left unmatched: 8. CDR3 residues: CAWSGGQGPNYGYTF. The CDR3 DNA reads TGTGCCTGGAGCGGAGGACAGGGCCCCAACTATGGCTACACCTTC.

V and J are TRBV10-3 and TRBJ2-7; the D is unclear. Trimming took off 0 bases at V and 6 bases at J, with 6 bases between the two ends. The CDR3 is 12 residues long. Germline V lookup: CDR1 ENHRY, CDR2 SYGVKD. This CDR3 is CAISESSGEQYF. In DNA form, the CDR3 reads TGTGCCATCAGTGAGTCGTCGGGCGAGCAGTACTTC.

The chain recombines TRBV6-4 with TRBJ1-1; 7 bases map to TRBD1. V shed 4 bases, J shed 7 bases, and the junction held 12 bases outside the gene matches. The germline V gene has CDR1 MRHNA and CDR2 SNTAGT. The CDR3 length is 15 residues. The CDR3 nucleotides read TGTGCCAGCAGTGGCGACCCCACGGGACAGAGTGAAGCTTTCTTT. Protein product: CASSGDPTGQSEAFF.

The chain has TRBV5-1 and TRBJ2-3, with 10 bases matching TRBD2. The CDR3 contains 16 residues. Germline CDR1 and CDR2: SGHRS and YFSETQ. V dropped 0 bases and J dropped 2; count of bases not matched to a gene: 3. The CDR3 loop reads CASSLASGGPTDTQYF. CDR3 DNA: TGCGCCAGCAGCTTGGCTAGCGGGGGCCCCACAGATACGCAGTATTTT.

The chain recombines TRBV20-1 with TRBJ1-3, with D possibly TRBD1 on 5 matching bases. Germline lookup yields CDR1 DFQATT and CDR2 SNEGSKA (reference sequence). The CDR3 is 16 residues long. V lost 4 bases and J lost 4, with 20 bases in between. CDR3 region: CSAIEAGTLSGNTIYF. The CDR3, as DNA: TGCAGTGCTATTGAGGCAGGGACTCTAAGCGGAAACACCATATATTTT.

The rearrangement uses TRBV30 and TRBJ1-1, with 9 nucleotides matching TRBD1. Trimming removed 0 bases from V and 6 bases from J; junction bases left unmatched: 8. This CDR3 comprises 15 residues. Germline V gene lookup returns CDR1 GTSNPN and CDR2 SVGIG (reference sequence). CDR3 in amino acids: CAWSVLDRGAAEAFF. CDR3 bases: TGTGCCTGGAGTGTACTCGACAGGGGGGCCGCTGAAGCTTTCTTT. The full variable domain, with the rest looked up from reference TRBV30 and TRBJ1-1, is SQTIHQWPATLVQPVGSPLSLECTVEGTSNPNLYWYRQAAGRGLQLLFYSVGIGQISSEVPQNLSASRPQDRQFILSSKKLLLSDSGFYLCAWSVLDRGAAEAFFGQGTRLTVV.